The next 18 T cell receptor beta chains were all read from a single sample in a study of neurological immune-mediated disorders. TCRdb redid the calling of the 5' RACE reads with MiXCR, one entry per CDR3 protein. This table has around 46,000 distinct CDR3 sequences, less than 5% appearing once. The specimen sequenced was PBMCs. These receptor sequences come from a woman aged 60 to 75 with multiple sclerosis.

This clonotype was detected ten times or more. This chain joins TRBV18 and TRBJ2-7; 12 bases fit TRBD2. The V gene's germline CDR1 is KGHSH and CDR2 LQKENI. The V and J ends lost 6 bases and 3 bases, in that order; junction bases with no gene match: 3. This CDR3 comprises 14 residues. CDR3 in DNA: TGTGCCAGCTCCCAACTAGCGGGAGGCTACGAGCAGTACGTC. Protein: CASSQLAGGYEQYV.

This clonotype was recorded at least ten times. The V gene is TRBV12-3 or TRBV12-4, the J gene TRBJ1-2; D gene uncertain. The CDR3 covers 14 residues. V was cut by 6 bases and J by 4 bases, with 15 bases left in between. CDR3 sequence reads: CASSLTSRSYGYTF. The DNA for the CDR3 is TGTGCCAGCAGCCTGACCTCTCGGAGCTATGGCTACACCTTC.

This clonotype was recorded a few times. The chain is built from TRBV18 and TRBJ2-3; D not certain. V was shortened by 2 bases and J by 0 bases, with 9 bases between the two germline ends. Germline CDR1 is KGHSH and CDR2 is LQKENI. This CDR3 comprises 15 residues. The CDR3 region has the DNA TGTGCCAGCTCACCAATTCCTCGGAGCACAGATACGCAGTATTTT. Residues: CASSPIPRSTDTQYF.

This clonotype has a handful of counts. This chain uses TRBV29-1 with TRBJ1-2; 9 positions agree with TRBD1. V lost 7 bases and J lost 4; bases outside the gene matches: 7. Germline assignment: CDR1 SQVTM and CDR2 ANQGSEA. The CDR3 covers 13 residues. The CDR3 DNA reads TGCAGCGCCCGGACAGGGGCGGGCTATGGCTACACCTTC. Protein: CSARTGAGYGYTF.

The sample holds many counts of this clonotype. J is TRBJ2-5 and V is TRBV6-5, with 7 bases that match TRBD1. Germline-derived CDR1 and CDR2 are MNHEY and SVGAGI. The CDR3 totals 14 residues. V dropped 6 bases and J dropped 5; count of bases not matched to a gene: 9. The CDR3 nucleotides are TGTGCCAGCAGCCCCTTGGACAGGAGGGAGACCCAGTACTTC. It codes for CASSPLDRRETQYF.

This clonotype was detected many times. This sequence joins TRBV3-1 and TRBJ2-5, with D unclear. Between the trimmed V and J ends, which lost 2 bases and 2 bases, there was a span of 9 bases. CDR1 is LGHDT, CDR2 YNNKEL, per germline (reference sequence). The CDR3 covers 14 residues. The CDR3 reads CASSQNVRQETQYF. In nucleotides, the CDR3 is TGTGCCAGCAGCCAAAACGTACGGCAAGAGACCCAGTACTTC.

At least ten counts were recorded for this clonotype. The genes are TRBV6-4 and TRBJ2-1; 9 bases map to TRBD2. The ends lost 4 bases at V and 2 bases at J; junction bases unmatched: 6. Germline V CDR1 and CDR2: MRHNA, SNTAGT. The CDR3 consists of 16 residues. The DNA of the CDR3 is TGTGCCAGCAGTGTGTCCGGCGGGGGGGCCTACAATGAGCAGTTCTTC. Translated, it gives CASSVSGGGAYNEQFF.

This clonotype was seen more than once but under ten times. The V call is TRBV5-1, the J call TRBJ1-4, with D unresolved. Germline V gene sequence: CDR1 SGHRS, CDR2 YFSETQ. The V and J ends lost 1 base and 0 bases respectively, with 13 bases between them. The CDR3 sequence is 17 residues long. CDR3 in DNA: TGCGCCAGCAGCTTGAATCCGAACACAGCAACTAATGAAAAACTGTTTTTT. It translates to CASSLNPNTATNEKLFF.

This clonotype occurred many times. The V gene is TRBV10-3, the J gene TRBJ2-5, with 12 bases lining up with TRBD2. The CDR3 covers 13 residues. V lost 10 bases and J lost 4; bases outside the gene matches: 4. Germline V gene lookup returns CDR1 ENHRY and CDR2 SYGVKD. CDR3 loop: CATAGLAGETQYF. CDR3 nucleotides: TGTGCCACGGCGGGACTAGCGGGAGAGACCCAGTACTTC.

Ten or more counts support this clonotype. The rearrangement uses TRBV5-1 and TRBJ2-3; D unclear. The germline V gene has CDR1 SGHRS and CDR2 YFSETQ. Trimming left V 4 bases short and J 5 bases short, with 8 bases between. The CDR3 spans 12 residues. The CDR3 DNA follows: TGCGCCAGCAGCATAGAGAGAGATACGCAGTATTTT. Protein: CASSIERDTQYF.

This clonotype was observed a handful of times. One junction end disagrees with the germline gene, perhaps due to a read error. The rearrangement uses TRBV9 and TRBJ1-5, with TRBD1 matching 9 bases. The CDR3 totals 14 residues. CDR1 is SGDLS and CDR2 is YYNGEE in the germline V gene. The CDR3 region is CASSATGGGQPQNF. The CDR3 nucleotides are TGTGCCAGCAGCGCAACAGGGGGCGGTCAGCCCCAGAATTTT. The entire variable domain, with the rest obtained from reference TRBV9 and TRBJ1-5, is as follows: DSGVTQTPKHLITATGQRVTLRCSPRSGDLSVYWYQQSLDQGLQFLIQYYNGEERAKGNILERFSAQQFPDLHSELNLSSLELGDSALYFCASSATGGGQPQNFGDGTRLSIL.

This clonotype was seen repeatedly, ten times or more. The chain links TRBV9 to TRBJ2-1; D remains unclear. This CDR3 has 14 residues. V was shortened by 1 base and J by 5 bases, with 10 bases between the two germline ends. Germline CDR1 and CDR2: SGDLS and YYNGEE. CDR3 coding DNA: TGTGCCAGCAGCGTAAGGTTTGAGAACAATGAGCAGTTCTTC. It specifies CASSVRFENNEQFF.

This clonotype occurred a few times. The chain uses TRBV4-3 and TRBJ2-5, with TRBD1 identical over 8 bases. Germline loops: CDR1 LGHNA, CDR2 YSLEER. The CDR3 spans 16 residues. V lost 0 bases and J lost 1; bases outside the gene matches: 4. The CDR3 loop reads CASSQDIGTGQETQYF. DNA for the CDR3: TGCGCCAGCAGCCAAGATATTGGGACAGGCCAAGAGACCCAGTACTTC.

The table lists this clonotype with many counts. The genes are TRBV20-1 and TRBJ2-5; TRBD2 aligns across 10 bases. From germline, CDR1 is DFQATT and CDR2 SNEGSKA (reference sequence). Trimming took 6 bases from V and 2 from J; bases not matched to a gene: 9. The CDR3 totals 15 residues. CDR3 nucleotides: TGCAGTGCGACCCAAGCGGGGGGGAGGCAAGAGACCCAGTACTTC. Translated, it gives CSATQAGGRQETQYF.

This clonotype was seen many times. This sequence joins TRBV7-2 and TRBJ2-3; 7 positions agree with TRBD1. Trimming removed 1 base from V and 5 bases from J; junction bases left unmatched: 3. Germline values: CDR1 SGHTA, CDR2 FQGNSA. This CDR3 has 14 residues. As DNA, the CDR3 is TGTGCCAGCAGCTTAGGAGGGGGCGGAGATACGCAGTATTTT. Protein product: CASSLGGGGDTQYF.

CDR3 DNA sequence: TGTGCCAGCAGCTTAAGGGGACGGATTAATGAAAAACTGTTTTTT. Residues: CASSLRGRINEKLFF. The chain uses TRBV7-6 and TRBJ1-4; a weak D match, TRBD1 (5 bases). V gave up 2 bases and J gave up 4 bases, with 11 bases separating them. From germline, CDR1 is SGHVS and CDR2 FNYEAQ. This CDR3 has 15 amino acids.

This clonotype was seen repeatedly, ten times or more. The chain carries TRBV6-6 and TRBJ2-7, with TRBD1 identical over 9 bases. The germline gives CDR1 MNHNY, CDR2 SVGAGI (reference sequence). J lost 0 bases, V lost 4 bases, and 10 bases had no gene match. The CDR3 runs to 17 residues. CDR3 protein: CASSSPDRGESSYEQYF. CDR3 nucleotide sequence: TGTGCCAGCAGTTCACCCGACAGGGGGGAGAGCTCCTACGAGCAGTACTTC.

This clonotype was picked up a small number of times. The gene calls are TRBV20-1 and TRBJ2-1, with TRBD2 identical over 13 bases. The CDR3 has 14 residues. Per germline, CDR1 DFQATT and CDR2 SNEGSKA (reference sequence). Trimming removed 5 bases from V and 9 bases from J; junction bases left unmatched: 7. CDR3 in amino acids: CSAFRTSGSGEQFF. CDR3 bases: TGCAGTGCTTTCCGGACTAGCGGGAGTGGTGAGCAGTTCTTC.